The clone carrying this TCR beta chain showed up just a few times. Antigen unknown. The data originate from a study of T-cell reconstitution after alpha-beta-depleted transplantation in children. Study-wide results and limits: There were some patients whose high TCRbeta diversity at day 60 came from surviving recipient T cells and thymic progenitors.

Preparation of the TCRbeta library used unique molecular identifiers. From the PCR reads, TCRdb called clonotypes with MiXCR, one entry per CDR3 protein. The table lists about 510,000 distinct CDR3 sequences, over 10% of them singletons. The CDR3 has 11 amino acids. Germline V gene sequence: CDR1 DFQATT, CDR2 SNEGSKA (reference sequence). V was trimmed by 6 bases and J by 6 bases, leaving 12 bases between them. The source material was PBMCs, mostly from graft donor cells, sampled 180 days after TCRalphabeta/CD19-depleted stem cell transplant. The receptor comes from a female patient aged 2-15 years who had a stem cell transplant for aplastic anemia, so the T cells may come from the graft donor. J is TRBJ2-7 and V is TRBV20-1; maybe TRBD2 (6 bases). CDR3 loop: CSATERVEQYF. The CDR3 DNA is TGCAGTGCCACCGAGCGGGTCGAGCAGTACTTC.